The entry that follows covers one TCR beta chain sequence. The antigen remains undetermined. These data are taken from a study of T cells in Graves' hyperthyroidism and ophthalmopathy. Study conclusions and caveats: Blood also held most thyroid clonotypes expanded beyond 0.001. Researchers report that a 13 V-J model separated ophthalmopathy from stable hyperthyroidism.

Absent ophthalmopathy progression within 18 months defined stable Graves' hyperthyroidism. Diagnosing involved the use of clinical symptoms, serum thyroxine and TRAb, thyroid ultrasound and orbital computed tomography. Template material for amplifying TCR beta CDR3 regions consisted of RNA transcripts. A first-round RT-PCR of the TCR CDR3 used the HTBI primer set. TCRdb reprocessed the multiplex PCR reads with MiXCR, giving one entry per CDR3 protein. The table lists approximately 590,000 distinct CDR3 sequences, more than 45% of them singletons. Trimming took 11 bases from V and 0 from J; bases not matched to a gene: 11. The CDR3 contains 15 residues. Germline loops: CDR1 SNHLY, CDR2 FYNNEI.

Sequencing used peripheral blood or thyroid tissue (not recorded which). The rearrangement uses TRBV2 and TRBJ1-1; TRBD1 agrees at 8 bases. The sequence came from a woman aged 18 to 35 with Graves' hyperthyroidism. CDR3 bases: TGTGCCCGCACCGGGACAGGACTCATGAACACTGAAGCTTTCTTT. Protein: CARTGTGLMNTEAFF. The variable domain in full, with the rest retrieved from reference TRBV2 and TRBJ1-1, is EPEVTQTPSHQVTQMGQEVILRCVPISNHLYFYWYRQILGQKVEFLVSFYNNEISEKSEIFDDQFSVERPDGSNFTLKIRSTKLEDSAMYFCARTGTGLMNTEAFFGQGTRLTVV.